The text below deals with one T cell receptor (beta chain). This entry belongs to a study of blood T cell repertoires in COVID-19. In the study overall: Both acute and convalescent COVID-19 samples were obtained from the United States, Italy and Spain. T cells, B-cell-depleted T cells, or PBMCs provided the cDNA or gDNA that served as material.

Methods used by the authors: Amplification with reference gene primers provided the estimates of nucleated cell counts. The data were produced by immunoSEQ multiplex PCR, yet TCRdb's version contains in-frame clones alone and is incomplete. That table is the source of V, J and clone size, and D and trimming were worked out from the DNA. This table holds 120,000 or so clones, approximately 90% found once. This receptor was obtained from a human donor in a cohort sampled during active COVID-19. The sequenced material came from peripheral blood.

The CDR3 DNA sequence: TGCGCCAGCAGCTTTGGGACAGGGGGCGACCAGCCCCAGCATTTT. Residues: CASSFGTGGDQPQHF. The V call is TRBV5-1, the J call TRBJ1-5, with 12 bases that match TRBD1. V lost 2 bases to trimming and J lost 7 bases; unmatched junction nucleotides: 4. Germline assignment: CDR1 SGHRS and CDR2 YFSETQ. The CDR3 is 15 amino acids.